This is a list of T cell receptor beta chains from one sample in a study of neurological immune-mediated disorders. TCRdb re-called the 5' RACE reads with MiXCR, one entry per CDR3 protein. The sample contains under 90,000 distinct CDR3 sequences, around 10% of which appear only once. Sequencing was performed on PBMCs. The receptors stem from a man aged 40-50 years in good health. Both conserved end residues are trimmed from each CDR3. Clone size is stated in some rows and not others, as once, few, many or a class when expanded.

cdr3_aa | v_call | clone_size | j_call
ASSSSPEQF | TRBV7-6 | NA | TRBJ2-1
ASSQGWGQDGYT | TRBV14 | many | TRBJ1-2
ASSSRDIIYNEQF | TRBV7-9 | many | TRBJ2-1
ASSLAGRGYT | TRBV5-1 | many | TRBJ1-2
ASSLEDGPGTEAF | TRBV7-9 | many | TRBJ1-1
SAPYRGRYSGANVLT | TRBV20-1 | NA | TRBJ2-6
ASSSPTRDRGSYEQY | TRBV7-9 | NA | TRBJ2-7
ASSLDDSYGYT | TRBV5-1 | many | TRBJ1-2
ASSSDRDRGNYEQY | TRBV28 | many | TRBJ2-7
ASSEPIANYGYT | TRBV25-1 | few | TRBJ1-2
AISLVVTGGAYTQY | TRBV5-5 | NA | TRBJ2-3
ASNFGTSGGALSNEQF | TRBV6-5 | many | TRBJ2-1
ASTAAVSYNEQF | TRBV6-6 | NA | TRBJ2-1
SARDFQAGVGQPQH | TRBV20-1 | many | TRBJ1-5
ASSLYRGQGALEQY | TRBV7-6 | many | TRBJ2-7
ASSYSSTGLAGTYEQY | TRBV6-5 | many | TRBJ2-7
ASIHLMSNAEAF | TRBV5-6 | many | TRBJ1-1
ASRDDRYTGELF | TRBV6-5 | many | TRBJ2-2
SASPHLKPYNEQF | TRBV20-1 | many | TRBJ2-1
ASSLSGGQPQH | TRBV12-3/TRBV12-4 | many | TRBJ1-5
ASSYTGTAYEQY | TRBV12-3/TRBV12-4 | many | TRBJ2-7
ASSLMPGQGSDTQY | TRBV7-2 | many | TRBJ2-3
ASSQDYDRVEY | TRBV3-1 | many | TRBJ2-5
ASREGNQPQH | TRBV12-3/TRBV12-4 | many | TRBJ1-5
ASSVMGVSGGAYNEQF | TRBV7-2 | many | TRBJ2-1
ASRPLAGSSYEQY | TRBV5-1 | many | TRBJ2-7
ASSYRGGDFSYNEQF | TRBV7-2 | NA | TRBJ2-1
ASSEVWGNEKLF | TRBV6-1 | few | TRBJ1-4
ASSRSGSNYEQY | TRBV11-2 | many | TRBJ2-7
SVAGNEQY | TRBV29-1 | many | TRBJ2-7
AISDRRDEQF | TRBV10-3 | many | TRBJ2-1
ASSLGGGSYNEQF | TRBV28 | many | TRBJ2-1
ASSRDSLNQPQH | TRBV6-5 | many | TRBJ1-5
ASSLGGAQETQY | TRBV5-1 | many | TRBJ2-5
ASTSRTYEQY | TRBV6-1 | many | TRBJ2-7
SVAEQGGNQPQH | TRBV29-1 | many | TRBJ1-5
ASSLDGRGPPLSEKLF | TRBV5-1 | many | TRBJ1-4
SASGGTTYEQY | TRBV20-1 | many | TRBJ2-7
ASSPLGGSYEQY | TRBV5-6 | many | TRBJ2-7
ASSDFRDRGPTRRSGELF | TRBV18 | many | TRBJ2-2
SVLRRDEQY | TRBV29-1 | few | TRBJ2-7
ASSQDVGGRVTEAF | TRBV3-1 | few | TRBJ1-1
SLLARHSYEQY | TRBV20-1 | many | TRBJ2-7
ASSLFGDGYT | TRBV7-9 | many | TRBJ1-2
ASSNSSGSLNEQF | TRBV7-3 | many | TRBJ2-1
ASSSAPGLGGETQY | TRBV7-2 | many | TRBJ2-5
ASSSAHLGEQY | TRBV11-2 | many | TRBJ2-7
ASSFYRGRTSSYEQY | TRBV7-9 | NA | TRBJ2-7
ASSYSDAAVSPGGYT | TRBV5-1 | NA | TRBJ1-2
ATSLDGQGTTDTQY | TRBV15 | few | TRBJ2-3
SARDPRRDRGQRDTGELF | TRBV20-1 | many | TRBJ2-2
SASGGGPYNEQF | TRBV20-1 | many | TRBJ2-1
ASSPQAFFSGANVLT | TRBV5-1 | many | TRBJ2-6